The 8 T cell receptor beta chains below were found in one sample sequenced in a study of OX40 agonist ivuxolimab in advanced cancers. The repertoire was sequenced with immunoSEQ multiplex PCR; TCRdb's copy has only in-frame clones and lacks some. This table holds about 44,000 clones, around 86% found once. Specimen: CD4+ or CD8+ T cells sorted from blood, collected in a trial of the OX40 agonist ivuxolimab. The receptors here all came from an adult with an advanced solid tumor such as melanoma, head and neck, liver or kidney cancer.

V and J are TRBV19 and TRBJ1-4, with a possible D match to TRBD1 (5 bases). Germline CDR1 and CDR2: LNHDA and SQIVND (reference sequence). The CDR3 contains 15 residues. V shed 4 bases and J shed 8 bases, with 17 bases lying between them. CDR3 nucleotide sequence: TGTGCCAGTAGTAAGCCCCTCAGGGCTGGCGAAAAACTGTTTTTT. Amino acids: CASSKPLRAGEKLFF.

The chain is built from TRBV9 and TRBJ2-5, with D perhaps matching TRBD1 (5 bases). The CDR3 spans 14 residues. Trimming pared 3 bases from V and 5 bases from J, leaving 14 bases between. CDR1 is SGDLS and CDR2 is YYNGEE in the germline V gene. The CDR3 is CASSASQGRETQYF. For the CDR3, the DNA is TGTGCCAGCAGCGCGAGCCAGGGAAGGGAGACCCAGTACTTC. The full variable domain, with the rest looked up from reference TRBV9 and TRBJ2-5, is DSGVTQTPKHLITATGQRVTLRCSPRSGDLSVYWYQQSLDQGLQFLIQYYNGEERAKGNILERFSAQQFPDLHSELNLSSLELGDSALYFCASSASQGRETQYFGPGTRLLVL.

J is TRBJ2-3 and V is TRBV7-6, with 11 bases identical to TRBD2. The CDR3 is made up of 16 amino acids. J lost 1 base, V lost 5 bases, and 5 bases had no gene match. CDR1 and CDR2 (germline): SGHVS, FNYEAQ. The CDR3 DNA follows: TGTGCCAGCAGCCTTATGACTAGCGGGGGCACAGATACGCAGTATTTT. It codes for CASSLMTSGGTDTQYF.

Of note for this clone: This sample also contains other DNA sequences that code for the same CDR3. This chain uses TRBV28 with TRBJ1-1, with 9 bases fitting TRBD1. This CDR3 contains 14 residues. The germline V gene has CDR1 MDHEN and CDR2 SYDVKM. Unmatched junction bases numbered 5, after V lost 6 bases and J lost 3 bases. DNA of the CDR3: TGTGCCAGCAGCTCCGGGACAGGGTACACTGAAGCTTTCTTT. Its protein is CASSSGTGYTEAFF.

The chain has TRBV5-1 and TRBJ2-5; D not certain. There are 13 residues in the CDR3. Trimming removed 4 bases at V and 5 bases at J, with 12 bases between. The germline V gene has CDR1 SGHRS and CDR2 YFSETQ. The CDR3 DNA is TGCGCCAGCAGCCCTTCCTCCAGGGAGACCCAGTACTTC. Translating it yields CASSPSSRETQYF.

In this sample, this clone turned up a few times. The CDR3 DNA is TGTGCCAGCAGTTTGATTACTGAAGCTTTCTTT. Translation: CASSLITEAFF. J is TRBJ1-1 and V is TRBV28; D remains unclear. The CDR3 contains 11 residues. From germline, CDR1 is MDHEN and CDR2 SYDVKM. V was clipped by 3 bases and J by 5 bases, with 4 bases between them.

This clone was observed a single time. The CDR3: CASSQVLQAGAEGKLFF. CDR3 in DNA: TGCGCCAGCAGCCAAGTCCTCCAGGCGGGGGCAGAGGGAAAACTGTTTTTT. The rearrangement links TRBV4-3 to TRBJ1-4; perhaps TRBD1 as D (6 bases). CDR1 and CDR2 from the germline V gene are LGHNA and YSLEER. The V end lost 1 base, the J end lost 10 bases, and 22 bases lay between the germline ends. The CDR3 totals 17 residues.

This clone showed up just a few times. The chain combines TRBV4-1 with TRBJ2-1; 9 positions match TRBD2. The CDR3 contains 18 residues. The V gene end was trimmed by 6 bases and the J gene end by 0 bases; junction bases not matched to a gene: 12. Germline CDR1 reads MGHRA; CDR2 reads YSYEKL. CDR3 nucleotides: TGCGCCAGCAGATTTCTAGCGGGGTTAGCGAGCTCCTACAATGAGCAGTTCTTC. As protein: CASRFLAGLASSYNEQFF.